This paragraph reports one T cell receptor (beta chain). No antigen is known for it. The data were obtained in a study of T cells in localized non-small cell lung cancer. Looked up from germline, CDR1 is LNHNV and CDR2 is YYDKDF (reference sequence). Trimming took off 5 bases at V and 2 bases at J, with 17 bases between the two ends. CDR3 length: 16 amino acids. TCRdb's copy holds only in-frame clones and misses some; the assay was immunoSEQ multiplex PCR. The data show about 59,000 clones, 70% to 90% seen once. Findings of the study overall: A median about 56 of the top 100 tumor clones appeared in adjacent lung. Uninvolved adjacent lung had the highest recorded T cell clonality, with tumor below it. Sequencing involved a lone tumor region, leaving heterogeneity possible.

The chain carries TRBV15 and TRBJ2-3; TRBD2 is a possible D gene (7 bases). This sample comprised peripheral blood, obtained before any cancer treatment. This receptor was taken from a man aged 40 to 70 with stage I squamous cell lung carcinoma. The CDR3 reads CATSPRRGLDTDTQYF. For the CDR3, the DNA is TGTGCCACCAGCCCGCGGCGGGGGCTGGACACAGATACGCAGTATTTT.